This paragraph covers one T cell receptor beta chain sequence. The record originates from a study of cytomegalovirus exposure and HLA in healthy donors. Use of 60 Vbeta and 13 Jbeta primers characterized the PCR. Clones were sequenced by immunoSEQ multiplex PCR, and TCRdb holds only the in-frame ones, with some missing. This repertoire includes roughly 100,000 clones. The CDR3 loop spans 12 amino acids. V lost 1 base to trimming and J lost 7 bases, with 7 bases between them. Germline CDR1 reads MDHEN; CDR2 reads SYDVKM. The J gene is TRBJ1-1, the V gene TRBV28, with D uncertain. Sequenced: PBMCs. This receptor was taken from a middle-aged man in good health and CMV-seronegative. CDR3 in amino acids: CASSLLRGEAFF. The CDR3 bases are TGTGCCAGCAGTTTATTGCGCGGTGAAGCTTTCTTT.